This TCR beta chain was recorded in a study of OX40 agonist ivuxolimab in advanced cancers. Regarding the study as a whole: Low normalized clonal expansion also occurred in some nonresponding patients.

TCRdb's table, derived via immunoSEQ multiplex PCR, lists solely in-frame clones and lacks some. The table shows 40,000 or so clones, with around 80% occurring only once. Worth noting for this clone: The antigen is not known.

The clonotype was recovered from an adult with an advanced solid tumor such as melanoma, head and neck, liver or kidney cancer. This material consisted of CD4+ or CD8+ T cells sorted from blood, taken in a trial of the OX40 agonist ivuxolimab.

The CDR3 DNA is TGTGCCAGCAGCGTAGAGCCCTCAGACAATGAGCAGTTCTTC. Translated, it gives CASSVEPSDNEQFF. V is TRBV9 and J is TRBJ2-1; D call uncertain. This CDR3 is 14 amino acids long. The V end lost 0 bases, the J end lost 5 bases, and 9 bases lay between the germline ends. Germline V gene data show CDR1 as SGDLS and CDR2 as YYNGEE.